The 13 T cell receptor beta chains in this list originate from one sample, sequenced in a study of blood T cell repertoires in COVID-19. Profiled with immunoSEQ multiplex PCR; TCRdb holds only in-frame clones, not every one. The sample has 32,000 or so clones; around nine tenths are singletons. The sequenced sample consisted of peripheral blood. These receptor sequences come from a man in his 70s with acute or convalescent COVID-19.

The chain is built from TRBV5-1 and TRBJ1-1; D gene uncertain. With 2 bases removed from V and 4 bases from J, the gap between germline ends came to 9 bases. Germline V gene lookup returns CDR1 SGHRS and CDR2 YFSETQ. The CDR3 covers 13 residues. The CDR3 DNA reads as TGCGCCAGCAGCTTTGAGGATGGCACTGAAGCTTTCTTT. Translated, it gives CASSFEDGTEAFF.

This rearrangement joins TRBV18 to TRBJ2-7; possibly TRBD1 for D (6 bases). CDR1 and CDR2 from the germline V gene are KGHSH and LQKENI. The CDR3 extends over 13 amino acids. The V and J ends lost 6 bases and 2 bases respectively, with 11 bases between them. CDR3 nucleotide sequence: TGTGCCAGCTCCTCTCAGGGGACCTACGAGCAGTACTTC. Amino acids: CASSSQGTYEQYF.

V and J are TRBV5-1 and TRBJ1-4, with 8 positions matching TRBD1. The CDR3 extends over 16 amino acids. J was trimmed by 5 bases and V by 3 bases; bases with no gene match: 9. The germline V gene has CDR1 SGHRS and CDR2 YFSETQ. CDR3 in amino acids: CASSSAGQGGNEKLFF. CDR3 bases: TGCGCCAGCAGCTCGGCCGGACAGGGAGGGAATGAAAAACTGTTTTTT.

The chain couples TRBV5-1 to TRBJ2-1; D unresolved. The CDR3 length is 14 residues. V was shortened by 1 base and J by 3 bases, with 8 bases between the two germline ends. CDR1 and CDR2 from the germline V gene are SGHRS and YFSETQ. CDR3: CASSLSNGYNEQFF. In DNA, the CDR3 is TGCGCCAGCAGCTTGTCAAACGGCTACAATGAGCAGTTCTTC. Filled out from reference TRBV5-1 and TRBJ2-1, the complete variable domain reads KAGVTQTPRYLIKTRGQQVTLSCSPISGHRSVSWYQQTPGQGLQFLFEYFSETQRNKGNFPGRFSGRQFSNSRSEMNVSTLELGDSALYLCASSLSNGYNEQFFGPGTRLTVL.

The chain employs TRBV6-4 and TRBJ1-1; no clear D gene. This CDR3 is 15 amino acids long. V dropped 3 bases and J dropped 0 bases, with 11 bases sitting between them. Looked up from germline, CDR1 is MRHNA and CDR2 is SNTAGT. The CDR3 DNA reads as TGTGCCAGCAGTGAGGGGAGAGGATTGAACACTGAAGCTTTCTTT. Encoded protein: CASSEGRGLNTEAFF.

The chain couples TRBV28 to TRBJ2-2; TRBD2 matches at 12 bases. V lost 8 bases, J lost 5 bases, and 6 bases stayed unmatched. The CDR3 extends over 15 amino acids. The V gene's germline CDR1 is MDHEN and CDR2 SYDVKM. For the CDR3, the DNA is TGTGCCAGCCGGACTAGCGGGGCCCCGACCGGGGAGCTGTTTTTT. This encodes CASRTSGAPTGELFF.

This chain links TRBV6-2 or TRBV6-3 with TRBJ1-1; D is unresolved. Trimming shortened V by 2 bases and J by 1 base, and 8 bases separated the two germline ends. Germline CDR1 reads MNHEY; CDR2 reads SVGEGT. This CDR3 spans 14 amino acids. CDR3: CASSYPRGNTEAFF. DNA of the CDR3: TGTGCCAGCAGTTACCCCAGAGGGAACACTGAAGCTTTCTTT.

This clone came up once. The chain has TRBV5-1 and TRBJ2-4; D is unclear. Germline-derived CDR1 and CDR2 are SGHRS and YFSETQ. V lost 0 bases and J lost 1, with 11 bases in between. This CDR3 spans 16 amino acids. The CDR3 DNA reads TGCGCCAGCAGCTTGGTTTCGGGTGGGGCCAAAAACATTCAGTACTTC. Encoded protein: CASSLVSGGAKNIQYF.

The DNA of the CDR3 is TGTGCCTGGAGGAGGGAATCTAACTATGGCTACACCTTC. This codes for CAWRRESNYGYTF. The gene calls are TRBV30 and TRBJ1-2; no definite D call. There are 13 residues in the CDR3. Germline V lookup: CDR1 GTSNPN, CDR2 SVGIG (reference sequence). Trimming shortened V by 3 bases and J by 0 bases, and 8 bases separated the two germline ends.

V is TRBV12-3 or TRBV12-4 and J is TRBJ2-5; D possibly corresponds to TRBD1 (5 bases). V lost 8 bases to trimming and J lost 5 bases, with 12 bases between them. This CDR3 is built from 12 residues. The CDR3 sequence: CASGATPETQYF. The DNA of the CDR3 is TGTGCCAGCGGGGCGACGCCGGAGACCCAGTACTTC.

This chain uses TRBV10-1 with TRBJ2-1; 15 nucleotides agree with TRBD2. V lost 5 bases to trimming and J lost 10 bases; unmatched junction nucleotides: 6. Germline loops: CDR1 WNHNN, CDR2 SYGVQD (reference sequence). This CDR3 is 15 amino acids long. This CDR3 reads CASSRTSGGADEQFF. For the CDR3, the DNA is TGCGCCAGCAGTCGGACTAGCGGGGGGGCCGACGAGCAGTTCTTC.

In its sample, this clone was seen a few times. CDR3 sequence: CASSLLGYEQYF. DNA for the CDR3: TGTGCCAGCAGCTTACTAGGATACGAGCAGTACTTC. The gene calls are TRBV11-2 and TRBJ2-7; D remains unclear. Trimming stripped 2 bases from V and 4 bases from J, with 6 bases between. CDR3 length: 12 residues. Germline V CDR1 and CDR2: SGHAT, FQNNGV.

This clone appeared a single time. The CDR3 sequence: CASGTSGSYEQYF. The CDR3 coding sequence is TGTGCCAGCGGGACTAGCGGGTCCTACGAGCAGTACTTC. The chain employs TRBV27 and TRBJ2-7; 12 bases map to TRBD2. Germline loops: CDR1 MNHEY, CDR2 SMNVEV (reference sequence). The V gene end was trimmed by 8 bases and the J gene end by 1 base; junction bases not matched to a gene: 0. This CDR3 contains 13 residues.